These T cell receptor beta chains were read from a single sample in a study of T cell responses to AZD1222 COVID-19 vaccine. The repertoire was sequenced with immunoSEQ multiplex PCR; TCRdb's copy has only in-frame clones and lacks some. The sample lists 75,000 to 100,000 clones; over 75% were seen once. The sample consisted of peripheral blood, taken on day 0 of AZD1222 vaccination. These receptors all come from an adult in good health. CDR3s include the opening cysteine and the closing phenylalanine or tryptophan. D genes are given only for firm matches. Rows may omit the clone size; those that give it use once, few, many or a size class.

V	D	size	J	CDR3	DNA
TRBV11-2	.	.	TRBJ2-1	CASSRPLSSYNEQFF	TGTGCCAGCAGCCGGCCCCTTAGCTCCTACAATGAGCAGTTCTTC
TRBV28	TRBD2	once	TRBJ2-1	CASSTPGSGRYNEQFF	TGTGCCAGCAGTACCCCGGGTAGCGGGAGGTACAATGAGCAGTTCTTC
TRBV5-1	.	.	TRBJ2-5	CASSFAGEETQYF	TGCGCCAGCAGCTTTGCAGGGGAAGAGACCCAGTACTTC
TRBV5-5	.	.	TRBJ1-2	CASSPLLANYGYTF	TGTGCCAGCAGCCCCCTCCTAGCTAACTATGGCTACACCTTC
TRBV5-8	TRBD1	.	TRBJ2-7	CASIHRGASYEQYF	TGTGCCAGCATCCACAGGGGGGCCTCCTACGAGCAGTACTTC
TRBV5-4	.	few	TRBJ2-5	CASSLGRLALKETQYF	TGTGCCAGCAGCCTCGGTAGATTGGCTCTAAAGGAGACCCAGTACTTC
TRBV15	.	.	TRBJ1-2	CATSRDFNYGYTF	TGTGCCACCAGCAGAGACTTTAACTATGGCTACACCTTC
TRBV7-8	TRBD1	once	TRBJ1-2	CASSFLPLDRDYGGYTF	TGTGCCAGCAGCTTCCTACCTTTGGACAGGGATTACGGTGGCTACACCTTC
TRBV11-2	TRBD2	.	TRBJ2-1	CASSPRTSGREQFF	TGTGCCAGCAGCCCGAGGACTAGCGGGAGGGAGCAGTTCTTC
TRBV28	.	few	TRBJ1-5	CASGQINQPQHF	TGTGCCAGCGGGCAGATCAATCAGCCCCAGCATTTT
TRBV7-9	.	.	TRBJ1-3	CASSLGVSGNTIYF	TGTGCCAGCAGCTTGGGGGTATCTGGAAACACCATATATTTT
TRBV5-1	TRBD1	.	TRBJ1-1	CASSITGTANTEAFF	TGCGCCAGCAGCATAACCGGGACAGCGAACACTGAAGCTTTCTTT
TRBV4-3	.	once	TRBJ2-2	CASSQESNSGGELFF	TGCGCCAGCAGCCAAGAAAGCAACTCGGGTGGGGAGCTGTTTTTT
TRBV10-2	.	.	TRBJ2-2	CASNPGTLNTGELFF	TGCGCCAGCAATCCCGGGACCTTGAACACCGGGGAGCTGTTTTTT
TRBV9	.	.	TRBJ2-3	CASSVGGNGDTQYF	TGTGCCAGCAGCGTCGGCGGGAATGGGGATACGCAGTATTTT
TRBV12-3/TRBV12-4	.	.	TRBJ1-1	CASNRHRATEAFF	TGTGCCAGCAACCGACACAGGGCCACTGAAGCTTTCTTT
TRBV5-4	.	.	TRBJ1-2	CASSLGGANYGYTF	TGTGCCAGCAGCTTGGGGGGGGCGAACTATGGCTACACCTTC
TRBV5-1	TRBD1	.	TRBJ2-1	CASSFRTGSSYNEQFF	TGCGCCAGCAGCTTTAGGACAGGATCGTCCTACAATGAGCAGTTCTTC
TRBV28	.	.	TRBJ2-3	CASSEVGHRTDTQYF	TGTGCCAGCAGTGAGGTGGGACACCGCACAGATACGCAGTATTTT
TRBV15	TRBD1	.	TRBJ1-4	CATSTGTGGEKLFF	TGTGCCACCAGCACCGGGACAGGGGGAGAAAAACTGTTTTTT
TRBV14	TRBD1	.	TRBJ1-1	CASSRGVFGDRAFF	TGTGCCAGCAGCCGAGGCGTTTTTGGGGACAGAGCTTTCTTT
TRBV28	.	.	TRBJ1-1	CASSHRQGGREAFF	TGTGCCAGCAGTCACCGACAAGGAGGTAGAGAAGCTTTCTTT
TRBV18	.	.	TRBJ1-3	CASSSSRGFGNTIYF	TGTGCCAGCTCATCCTCGAGGGGCTTTGGAAACACCATATATTTT
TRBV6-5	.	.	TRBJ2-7	CASSSRDGFYEQYF	TGTGCCAGCAGTTCTCGGGACGGTTTCTACGAGCAGTACTTC
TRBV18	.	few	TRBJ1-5	CASSPPAQPQHF	TGTGCCAGCTCACCACCTGCTCAGCCCCAGCATTTT
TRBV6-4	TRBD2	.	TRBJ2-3	CASSERETPTDTQYF	TGTGCCAGCAGTGAGCGGGAGACTCCCACAGATACGCAGTATTTT
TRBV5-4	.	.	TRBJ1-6	CASSLRLSGSPLHF	TGTGCCAGCAGCCTGCGACTTTCAGGTTCACCCCTCCACTTT
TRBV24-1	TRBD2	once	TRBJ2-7	CATSDTPGTTNDYEQYF	TGTGCCACCAGTGATACCCCCGGGACTACCAATGACTACGAGCAGTACTTC
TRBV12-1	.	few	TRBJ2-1	CASSSDRTDNNEQFF	TGTGCCAGCAGCTCTGATAGGACAGATAACAATGAGCAGTTCTTC
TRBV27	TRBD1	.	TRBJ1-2	CASRSGGVTGGYTF	TGTGCCAGCCGCTCAGGGGGGGTGACTGGTGGCTACACCTTC
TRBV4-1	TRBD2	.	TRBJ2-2	CASSQTETSGSSGELFF	TGCGCCAGCAGCCAGACTGAGACTAGCGGGAGTTCCGGGGAGCTGTTTTTT
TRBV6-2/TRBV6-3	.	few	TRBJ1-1	CASSYKPNTEAFF	TGTGCCAGCAGTTACAAGCCGAACACTGAAGCTTTCTTT
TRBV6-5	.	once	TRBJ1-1	CASTWEANTEAFF	TGTGCCAGCACATGGGAGGCGAACACTGAAGCTTTCTTT
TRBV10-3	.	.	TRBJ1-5	CATRSRNQPQHF	TGTGCCACCCGGAGTAGAAATCAGCCCCAGCATTTT
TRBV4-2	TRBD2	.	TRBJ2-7	CASSQDDGGRGSYEQYF	TGTGCCAGCAGCCAAGATGACGGCGGGAGGGGGTCCTACGAGCAGTACTTC
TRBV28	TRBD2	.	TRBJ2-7	CASTHRSLAGAYEQYF	TGTGCCAGCACCCACCGCTCCCTAGCGGGTGCCTACGAGCAGTACTTC
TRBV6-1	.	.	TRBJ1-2	CASSEAWQDNYDYTF	TGTGCCAGCAGTGAAGCGTGGCAGGACAACTATGACTACACCTTC
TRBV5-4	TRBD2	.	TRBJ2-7	CASSLQREYEQYF	TGTGCCAGCAGCTTACAGCGGGAGTACGAGCAGTACTTC
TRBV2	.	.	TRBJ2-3	CASILASTTDTQYF	TGTGCCAGTATACTAGCATCTACCACAGATACGCAGTATTTT
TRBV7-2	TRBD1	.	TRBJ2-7	CASSLGQGARREQYF	TGTGCCAGCAGCTTAGGACAGGGGGCCCGGCGCGAGCAGTACTTC
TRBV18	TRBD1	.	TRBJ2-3	CASSNRDRGMGDTQYF	TGTGCCAGCTCAAACCGGGACAGGGGAATGGGAGATACGCAGTATTTT
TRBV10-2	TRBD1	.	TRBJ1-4	CASMGQGARGEKLFF	TGCGCCAGCATGGGACAGGGGGCGCGAGGTGAAAAACTGTTTTTT
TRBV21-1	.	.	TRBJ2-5	CASSKADETQYF	TGTGCCAGCAGCAAAGCAGACGAGACCCAGTACTTC
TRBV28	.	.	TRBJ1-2	CASRQSGLGYGYTF	TGTGCCAGCAGACAATCCGGACTGGGGTATGGCTACACCTTC
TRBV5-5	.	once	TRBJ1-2	CASSLKARPLNYGYTF	TGTGCCAGCAGCTTGAAGGCCAGGCCCCTTAACTATGGCTACACCTTC
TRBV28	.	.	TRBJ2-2	CASVSTGELFF	TGTGCCAGCGTCTCGACCGGGGAGCTGTTTTTT
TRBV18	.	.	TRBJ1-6	CASSLGTGVGNSPLHF	TGTGCCAGCTCACTGGGCACGGGGGTCGGGAATTCACCCCTCCACTTT
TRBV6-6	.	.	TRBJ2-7	CASGQQDYEQYF	TGTGCCAGCGGCCAACAGGACTACGAGCAGTACTTC
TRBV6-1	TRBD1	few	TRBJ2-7	CASSDGDRAFEQYF	TGTGCCAGCAGTGATGGGGACAGGGCTTTCGAGCAGTACTTC